This T cell receptor beta chain was profiled in a study of cytomegalovirus exposure and HLA in healthy donors. Study conclusions and caveats: Among TCR beta chains, those listed as cytomegalovirus-associated numbered roughly 150. Association of about 17,000 TCR beta sequences with HLA alleles was found at 0.05 false discovery rate in a later analysis.

All donors participated as healthy donors of bone marrow. This clone was detected only once. The antigen remains undetermined. With 60 Vbeta and 13 Jbeta primers, the PCR was carried out. Only in-frame clones appear in the TCRdb table, and some are missing; sequencing was by immunoSEQ multiplex PCR. The sample consists of 130,000 to 150,000 clones, around 77% of them appearing once. Sequencing was performed on PBMCs. This receptor was identified in a woman aged 40 to 50 in good health and CMV-seropositive.

Here the CDR3 reads CASSKSGTGGVRGYTF. For the CDR3, the DNA is TGTGCCAGCAGCAAATCCGGGACAGGGGGCGTGAGGGGCTACACCTTC. The chain joins TRBV5-6 to TRBJ1-2; TRBD1 matches 12 bases. After removal of 4 bases from V and 8 bases from J, the junction contained 12 bases not matched to a gene. The germline CDR1 and CDR2 sequences are SGHDT and YYEEEE. This CDR3 has 16 amino acids.